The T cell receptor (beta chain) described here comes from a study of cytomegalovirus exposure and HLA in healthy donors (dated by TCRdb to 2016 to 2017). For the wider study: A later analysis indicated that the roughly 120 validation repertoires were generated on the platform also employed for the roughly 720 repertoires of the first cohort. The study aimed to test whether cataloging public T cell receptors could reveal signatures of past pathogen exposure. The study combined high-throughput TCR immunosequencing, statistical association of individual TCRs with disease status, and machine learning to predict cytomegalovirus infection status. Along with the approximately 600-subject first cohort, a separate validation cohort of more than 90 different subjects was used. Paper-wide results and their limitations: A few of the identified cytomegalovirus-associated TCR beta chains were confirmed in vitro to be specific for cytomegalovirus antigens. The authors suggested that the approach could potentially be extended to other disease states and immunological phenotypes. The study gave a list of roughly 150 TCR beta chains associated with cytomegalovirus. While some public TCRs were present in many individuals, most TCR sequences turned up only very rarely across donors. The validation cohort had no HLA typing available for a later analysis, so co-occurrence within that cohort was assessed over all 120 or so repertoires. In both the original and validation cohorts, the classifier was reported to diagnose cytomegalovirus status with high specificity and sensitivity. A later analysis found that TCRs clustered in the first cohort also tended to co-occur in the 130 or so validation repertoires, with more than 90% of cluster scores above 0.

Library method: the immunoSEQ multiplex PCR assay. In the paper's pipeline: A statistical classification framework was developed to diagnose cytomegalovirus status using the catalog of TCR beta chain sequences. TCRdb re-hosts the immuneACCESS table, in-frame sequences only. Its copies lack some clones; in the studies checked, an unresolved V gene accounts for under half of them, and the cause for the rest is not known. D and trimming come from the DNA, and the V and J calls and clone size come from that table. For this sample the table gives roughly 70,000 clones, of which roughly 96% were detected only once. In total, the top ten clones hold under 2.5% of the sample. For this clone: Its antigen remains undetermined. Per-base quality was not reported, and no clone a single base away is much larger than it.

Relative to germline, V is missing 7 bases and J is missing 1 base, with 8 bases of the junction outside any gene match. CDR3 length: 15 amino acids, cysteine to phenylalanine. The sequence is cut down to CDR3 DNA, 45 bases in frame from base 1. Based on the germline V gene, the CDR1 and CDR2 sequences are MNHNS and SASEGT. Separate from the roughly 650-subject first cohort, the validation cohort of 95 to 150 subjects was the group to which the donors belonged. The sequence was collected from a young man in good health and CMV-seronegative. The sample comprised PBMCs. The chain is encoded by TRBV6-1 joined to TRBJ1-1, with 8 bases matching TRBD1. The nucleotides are TGTGCCAGCACCAAGACAGGGGTATGGAACACTGAAGCTTTCTTT. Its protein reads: CASTKTGVWNTEAFF.